Shown below are 25 T cell receptor beta chains from a single sample sequenced in a study of T-cell memory formation after mild COVID-19. TCRdb reprocessed the 5' RACE reads via MiXCR and lists one record per CDR3 protein. Of some 97,000 distinct CDR3 sequences in the sample, around 10% were seen once. The specimen was PBMCs or a T cell subset sorted from them (not recorded which). Every receptor here comes from a man between 18 and 35 years old who had mild COVID-19 (a few samples of this study predate the infection). Cell type and time point are not known.

This clonotype came up a few times. The chain has TRBV4-3 and TRBJ2-7, with 7 bases lining up with TRBD1. Germline values: CDR1 LGHNA, CDR2 YSLEER. After removal of 4 bases from V and 1 base from J, the junction contained 10 bases not matched to a gene. The CDR3 totals 16 residues. This CDR3 reads CASSPGWGQYSYEQYF. CDR3 nucleotides: TGCGCCAGCAGCCCCGGATGGGGACAGTATTCCTACGAGCAGTACTTC.

This clonotype has more than one count but fewer than ten. The J gene is TRBJ2-2, the V gene TRBV7-8; 8 nucleotides line up with TRBD1. The ends lost 1 base at V and 6 bases at J; junction bases unmatched: 1. The CDR3 totals 14 residues. Germline CDR1 and CDR2: SGHVS and FQNEAQ. CDR3 nucleotides: TGTGCCAGCAGCTTAGAGACAGGGGCCGGGGAGCTGTTTTTT. As protein: CASSLETGAGELFF.

The chain joins TRBV20-1 to TRBJ1-5; maybe TRBD1 (6 bases). Trimming took 7 bases from V and 0 from J, leaving 22 bases between them. This CDR3 spans 17 amino acids. Germline CDR1 reads DFQATT; CDR2 reads SNEGSKA (reference sequence). CDR3 in amino acids: CSGGPDSEKYSNQPQHF. The CDR3 bases are TGCAGTGGGGGACCGGACAGTGAAAAATATAGCAATCAGCCCCAGCATTTT.

This clonotype was seen a handful of times. The chain has TRBV5-5 and TRBJ2-1; 9 bases match TRBD1. The trim removed 2 bases at V and 8 bases at J, leaving 8 bases unmatched. The germline V gene has CDR1 SGHKS and CDR2 YYEKEE (reference sequence). The length of the CDR3 is 15 residues. The DNA for the CDR3 is TGTGCCAGCAGCTTCGGACAGGGGTTTGTCGATGAGCAGTTCTTC. Amino acid sequence: CASSFGQGFVDEQFF.

This clonotype was counted only a few times. This chain connects TRBV5-6 to TRBJ2-1, with D unclear. Germline CDR1 and CDR2: SGHDT and YYEEEE. V lost 6 bases, J lost 0 bases, and 16 bases lay in between. CDR3 size: 16 residues. For the CDR3, the DNA is TGTGCCAGCACCCTAAAACTACTCGGCTCCTACAATGAGCAGTTCTTC. Protein: CASTLKLLGSYNEQFF. Using reference TRBV5-6 and TRBJ2-1 for the parts outside the CDR3, the full variable domain is DAGVTQSPTHLIKTRGQQVTLRCSPKSGHDTVSWYQQALGQGPQFIFQYYEEEERQRGNFPDRFSGHQFPNYSSELNVNALLLGDSALYLCASTLKLLGSYNEQFFGPGTRLTVL.

The V and J genes are TRBV27 and TRBJ2-7; TRBD1 or TRBD2 may be the D gene (5 bases each). Trimming removed 0 bases at V and 5 bases at J, with 17 bases between. CDR3 length equals 16 residues. CDR1 MNHEY and CDR2 SMNVEV come from the germline V gene (reference sequence). The CDR3 protein is CASSLSPRGSDDEQYF. Here the CDR3 DNA reads TGTGCCAGCAGTTTATCCCCGAGGGGTTCCGACGACGAGCAGTACTTC.

This clonotype appeared many times. The V and J genes are TRBV12-3 or TRBV12-4 and TRBJ1-2, with 9 bases fitting TRBD1. This CDR3 has 15 residues. V lost 6 bases, J lost 4 bases, and 9 bases stayed unmatched. The CDR3 sequence: CASRPGTGLSYGYTF. Here the CDR3 DNA reads TGTGCCAGCAGGCCCGGGACAGGGCTTTCCTATGGCTACACCTTC.

This clonotype was seen only a few times. The rearrangement joins TRBV6-5 to TRBJ2-5; 12 bases match TRBD2. CDR3 size: 16 residues. Trimming took 5 bases from V and 2 from J; bases not matched to a gene: 6. Germline V CDR1 and CDR2: MNHEY, SVGAGI. This CDR3 is CASSLTSGGRQETQYF. CDR3 nucleotide sequence: TGTGCCAGCAGTCTAACTAGCGGGGGGCGTCAAGAGACCCAGTACTTC.

The V call is TRBV9, the J call TRBJ1-2; D call uncertain. Germline values: CDR1 SGDLS, CDR2 YYNGEE. There are 17 residues in the CDR3. Trimming took 0 bases from V and 6 from J, leaving 21 bases between them. CDR3 sequence (DNA): TGTGCCAGCAGCGTAGCGCCCGCCTCGAGCAAGCTAGATGGCTACACCTTC. It yields the protein CASSVAPASSKLDGYTF.

This clonotype was picked up a small number of times. The chain combines TRBV5-5 with TRBJ2-1; D is possibly TRBD1 (6 bases). There are 13 residues in the CDR3. Germline V CDR1 and CDR2: SGHKS, YYEKEE (reference sequence). Trimming stripped 3 bases from V and 7 bases from J, with 11 bases between. The chain's CDR3 is CASSYPRGNEQFF. The DNA for the CDR3 is TGTGCCAGCAGCTACCCGAGGGGGAATGAGCAGTTCTTC.

The chain carries TRBV14 and TRBJ2-5; D ambiguous. The CDR3 is made up of 13 amino acids. Trimming stripped 1 base from V and 10 bases from J, with 13 bases between. CDR1 and CDR2 (germline): SGHDN, FVKESK. CDR3 in amino acids: CASSQVRLKGQYF. The CDR3 DNA reads as TGTGCCAGCAGCCAAGTGAGACTGAAGGGCCAGTACTTC.

This clonotype was found a few times. The chain carries TRBV5-6 and TRBJ1-5; unclear D gene. The germline CDR1 and CDR2 sequences are SGHDT and YYEEEE. V gave up 4 bases and J gave up 1 base, with 12 bases separating them. The CDR3 has 15 residues. The CDR3 DNA reads as TGTGCCAGCAGCCCTTCCCCTGGGAGCAATCAGCCCCAGCATTTT. Translating it yields CASSPSPGSNQPQHF. Full variable domain (rest looked up from reference TRBV5-6 and TRBJ1-5): DAGVTQSPTHLIKTRGQQVTLRCSPKSGHDTVSWYQQALGQGPQFIFQYYEEEERQRGNFPDRFSGHQFPNYSSELNVNALLLGDSALYLCASSPSPGSNQPQHFGDGTRLSIL.

This clonotype was picked up a small number of times. V and J are TRBV30 and TRBJ1-2; TRBD1 is a possible D gene (6 bases). Germline V lookup: CDR1 GTSNPN, CDR2 SVGIG (reference sequence). The CDR3 has 13 residues. Trimming took 2 bases from V and 7 from J, leaving 14 bases between them. CDR3 nucleotides: TGTGCCTGGAGTCGGGGGGCGATTCGTGGCTACACCTTC. Its protein product is CAWSRGAIRGYTF. Using reference TRBV30 and TRBJ1-2 for the parts outside the CDR3, the full variable domain is SQTIHQWPATLVQPVGSPLSLECTVEGTSNPNLYWYRQAAGRGLQLLFYSVGIGQISSEVPQNLSASRPQDRQFILSSKKLLLSDSGFYLCAWSRGAIRGYTFGSGTRLTVV.

At least ten counts were recorded for this clonotype. The chain combines TRBV20-1 with TRBJ2-7; 9 bases are a match to TRBD2. This CDR3 has 13 amino acids. V shed 7 bases and J 2 bases; nucleotides not matched to a gene: 6. CDR1 is DFQATT, CDR2 SNEGSKA, per germline (reference sequence). Written as DNA, the CDR3 is TGCAGTGGGGCTAGCGGGGACCCCTACGAGCAGTACTTC. Protein: CSGASGDPYEQYF.

This clonotype was seen more than once but under ten times. V is TRBV7-9 and J is TRBJ1-3; D is uncertain. Per the germline V gene, CDR1 is SEHNR and CDR2 is FQNEAQ (reference sequence). The CDR3 totals 14 residues. Trimming shortened V by 5 bases and J by 0 bases, and 8 bases separated the two germline ends. CDR3 nucleotides: TGTGCCAGCAGCCAGGATAGCTCTGGAAACACCATATATTTT. It encodes CASSQDSSGNTIYF.

The chain carries TRBV6-2 or TRBV6-3 and TRBJ1-2; 7 positions match TRBD1. V shed 0 bases and J 6 bases; nucleotides not matched to a gene: 4. Germline V gives CDR1 MNHEY, CDR2 SVGEGT. The CDR3 loop spans 14 amino acids. DNA for the CDR3: TGTGCCAGCAGTTACTCCCCCAGGGGGGATGGCTACACCTTC. As protein: CASSYSPRGDGYTF.

This clonotype was observed a handful of times. The gene calls are TRBV6-6 and TRBJ1-4; no reliable D call. The V end was cut by 5 bases, the J end by 8 bases, with 21 bases between. The germline V gene has CDR1 MNHNY and CDR2 SVGAGI (reference sequence). The CDR3 covers 16 residues. Here the CDR3 DNA reads TGTGCCAGCAGTCCATACCCACCTCTAAGAGGAGAAAAACTGTTTTTT. Encoded protein: CASSPYPPLRGEKLFF.

This clonotype was seen only a few times. V usage is TRBV15 and J usage is TRBJ2-7; 7 bases match TRBD2. The CDR3 is made up of 14 amino acids. CDR1 is LNHNV and CDR2 is YYDKDF in the germline V gene (reference sequence). The trim removed 3 bases at V and 3 bases at J, leaving 5 bases unmatched. DNA for the CDR3: TGTGCCACCAGCAGGGGGGGGGGGTACTACGAGCAGTACTTC. Its protein is CATSRGGGYYEQYF.

This chain connects TRBV6-5 to TRBJ1-2; D perhaps matches TRBD1 (6 bases). Between the trimmed V and J ends, which lost 2 bases and 8 bases, there was a span of 12 bases. Germline lookup yields CDR1 MNHEY and CDR2 SVGAGI. CDR3 length equals 13 residues. The CDR3 DNA is TGTGCCAGCAGTTACCAGGGGCCGGAGGGCTACACCTTC. Translated, it gives CASSYQGPEGYTF.

Many counts were recorded for this clonotype. This CDR3 is CASLGVGGYYNEQFF. The CDR3 nucleotides are TGTGCCAGCCTGGGGGTCGGGGGGTATTACAATGAGCAGTTCTTC. The chain combines TRBV6-6 with TRBJ2-1; 7 nucleotides align to TRBD2. This CDR3 contains 15 residues. With 8 bases clipped from V and 4 bases from J, the junction kept 11 bases outside the gene matches. Germline values: CDR1 MNHNY, CDR2 SVGAGI (reference sequence).

The V gene is TRBV4-1, the J gene TRBJ1-2; 9 bases line up with TRBD1. In germline, CDR1 is MGHRA, CDR2 YSYEKL. V lost 2 bases and J lost 8; bases outside the gene matches: 3. The CDR3 contains 13 residues. DNA for the CDR3: TGCGCCAGCAGCCAACGGACAGGGGACGGCTACACCTTC. Protein sequence: CASSQRTGDGYTF.

The V call is TRBV7-9, the J call TRBJ2-7; 7 nucleotides match TRBD1. The CDR3 contains 15 residues. Germline V CDR1 and CDR2: SEHNR, FQNEAQ (reference sequence). V shed 6 bases and J 4 bases; nucleotides not matched to a gene: 12. CDR3 sequence: CASSLQDRSPYEQYF. For the CDR3, the DNA is TGTGCCAGCAGTCTCCAGGACAGGTCCCCGTACGAGCAGTACTTC.

This clonotype was detected only a few times. The rearrangement uses TRBV3-1 and TRBJ2-3; D possibly uses TRBD1 or TRBD2 (5 bases each). The CDR3 is made up of 14 amino acids. CDR1 is LGHDT, CDR2 YNNKEL, per germline (reference sequence). The ends were cut back, 4 bases at V and 1 base at J, with 9 bases in the middle. For the CDR3, the DNA is TGTGCCAGCAGCCCCGGGGCGGGCACAGATACGCAGTATTTT. Its translation is CASSPGAGTDTQYF.

The chain recombines TRBV20-1 with TRBJ2-2, with D perhaps given as TRBD1 or TRBD2 (5 bases each). V lost 5 bases to trimming and J lost 6 bases, with 19 bases between them. The length of the CDR3 is 15 residues. The germline CDR1 and CDR2 sequences are DFQATT and SNEGSKA (reference sequence). Written as DNA, the CDR3 is TGCAGTGCTCGAGGCCGGGCAGGGAGCCCCGGGGAGCTGTTTTTT. It is translated as CSARGRAGSPGELFF.

The chain links TRBV7-6 to TRBJ2-1; 14 bases agree with TRBD2. This CDR3 region has 17 residues. Trimming removed 5 bases from V and 0 bases from J; junction bases left unmatched: 3. Germline V gives CDR1 SGHVS, CDR2 FNYEAQ. The CDR3 nucleotides are TGTGCCAGCAGCCGGACTAGCGGGGGGTACTCCTACAATGAGCAGTTCTTC. Its protein product is CASSRTSGGYSYNEQFF. Using reference TRBV7-6 and TRBJ2-1 for the parts outside the CDR3, the full variable domain is GAGVSQSPRYKVTKRGQDVALRCDPISGHVSLYWYRQALGQGPEFLTYFNYEAQQDKSGLPNDRFSAERPEGSISTLTIQRTEQRDSAMYRCASSRTSGGYSYNEQFFGPGTRLTVL.